Given below is one T cell receptor beta chain in context. Trimming took 5 bases from V and 5 from J; bases not matched to a gene: 16. The V gene's germline CDR1 is SEHNR and CDR2 FQNEAQ (reference sequence). The CDR3 length is 17 residues. These data come from a study of Graves' ophthalmopathy and Graves' hyperthyroidism. From fresh peripheral blood, around 9.3 ml in volume, the PBMCs were obtained. RNA transcripts provided the template for amplifying TCR beta CDR3 regions. First-round RT-PCR with HTBI primers preceded a second-round multiplex PCR. Each CDR3 protein is one row after TCRdb ran MiXCR on the multiplex PCR reads. Of approximately 700,000 distinct CDR3 sequences listed, approximately 39% are singletons.

The chain combines TRBV7-9 with TRBJ2-5; 8 bases fit TRBD1. This TCR was recovered from an adult man with Graves' ophthalmopathy. Material: peripheral blood. The CDR3: CASSPLRVQGVLETQYF. DNA of the CDR3: TGTGCCAGCAGCCCATTGCGAGTACAGGGGGTTCTGGAGACCCAGTACTTC.